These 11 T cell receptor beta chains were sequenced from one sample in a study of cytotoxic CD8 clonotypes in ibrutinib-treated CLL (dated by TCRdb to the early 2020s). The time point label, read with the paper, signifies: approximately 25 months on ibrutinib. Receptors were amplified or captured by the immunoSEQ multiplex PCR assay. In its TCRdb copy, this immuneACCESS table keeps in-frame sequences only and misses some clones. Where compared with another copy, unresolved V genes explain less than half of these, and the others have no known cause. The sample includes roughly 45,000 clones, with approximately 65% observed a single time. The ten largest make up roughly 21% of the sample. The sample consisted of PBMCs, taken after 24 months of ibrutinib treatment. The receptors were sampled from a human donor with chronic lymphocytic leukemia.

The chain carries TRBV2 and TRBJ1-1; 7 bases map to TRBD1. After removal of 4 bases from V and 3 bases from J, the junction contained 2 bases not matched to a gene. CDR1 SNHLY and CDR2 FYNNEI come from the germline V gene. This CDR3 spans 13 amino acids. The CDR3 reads CASSGQGHTEAFF. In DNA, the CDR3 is TGTGCCAGCAGTGGACAGGGACACACTGAAGCTTTCTTT.

The CDR3 loop reads CASSLSPPGQTEAFF. For the CDR3, the DNA is TGTGCCAGCAGCTTATCCCCCCCGGGACAGACTGAAGCTTTCTTT. This chain connects TRBV7-3 to TRBJ1-1, with TRBD1 matching 7 bases. Germline loops: CDR1 SGHTA, CDR2 FQGTGA. This CDR3 region has 15 residues. The trim removed 2 bases at V and 5 bases at J, leaving 8 bases unmatched.

The CDR3 sequence is CASSFPGTGRSDTQYF. The CDR3 DNA reads as TGTGCCAGCAGCTTCCCCGGGACAGGGAGGTCAGATACGCAGTATTTT. The V call is TRBV11-2, the J call TRBJ2-3; 9 nucleotides align to TRBD1. The CDR3 length is 16 residues. Germline V gene sequence: CDR1 SGHAT, CDR2 FQNNGV. V gave up 3 bases and J gave up 4 bases; unmatched junction bases: 8.

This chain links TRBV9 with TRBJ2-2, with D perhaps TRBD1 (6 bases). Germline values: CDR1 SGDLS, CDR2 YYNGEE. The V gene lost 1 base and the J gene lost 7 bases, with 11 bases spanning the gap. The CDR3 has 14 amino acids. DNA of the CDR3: TGTGCCAGCAGCGTAACCAGGGGCGGCGGGGAGCTGTTTTTT. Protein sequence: CASSVTRGGGELFF. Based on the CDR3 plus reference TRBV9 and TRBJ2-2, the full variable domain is DSGVTQTPKHLITATGQRVTLRCSPRSGDLSVYWYQQSLDQGLQFLIQYYNGEERAKGNILERFSAQQFPDLHSELNLSSLELGDSALYFCASSVTRGGGELFFGEGSRLTVL.

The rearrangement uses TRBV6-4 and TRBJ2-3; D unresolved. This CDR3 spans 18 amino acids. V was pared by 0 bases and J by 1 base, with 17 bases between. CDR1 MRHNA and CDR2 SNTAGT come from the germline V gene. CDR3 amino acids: CASSDSMMWRRGTDTQYF. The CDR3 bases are TGTGCCAGCAGTGACTCGATGATGTGGCGGAGAGGCACAGATACGCAGTATTTT.

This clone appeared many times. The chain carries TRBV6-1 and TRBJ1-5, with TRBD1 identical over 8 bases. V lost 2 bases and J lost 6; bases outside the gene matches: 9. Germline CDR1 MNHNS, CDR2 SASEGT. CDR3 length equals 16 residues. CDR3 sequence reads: CASSELGQGVSQPQHF. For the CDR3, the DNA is TGTGCCAGCAGTGAACTAGGACAGGGTGTCAGTCAGCCCCAGCATTTT.

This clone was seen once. For the CDR3, the DNA is TGTGCCAGCAGTCCCATGGGGATTCGCACAGATACGCAGTATTTT. This encodes CASSPMGIRTDTQYF. V gene TRBV27 combines with J gene TRBJ2-3; D not resolved. CDR1 is MNHEY, CDR2 SMNVEV, per germline (reference sequence). The germline V and J ends were trimmed by 5 bases and 1 base, with 13 bases remaining between them. The CDR3 is made up of 15 amino acids.

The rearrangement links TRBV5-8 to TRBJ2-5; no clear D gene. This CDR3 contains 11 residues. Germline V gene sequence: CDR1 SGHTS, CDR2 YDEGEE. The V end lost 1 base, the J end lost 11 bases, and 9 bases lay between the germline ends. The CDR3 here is CASSLRTSQYF. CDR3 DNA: TGTGCCAGCAGCTTGCGGACGTCTCAGTACTTC.

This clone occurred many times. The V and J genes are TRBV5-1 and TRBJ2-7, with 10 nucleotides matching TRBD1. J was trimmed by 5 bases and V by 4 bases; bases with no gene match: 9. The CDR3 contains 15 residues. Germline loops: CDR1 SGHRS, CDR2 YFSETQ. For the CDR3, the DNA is TGCGCCAGCAGCCTGGCTGGGACAGGGGTCCACGAGCAGTACTTC. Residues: CASSLAGTGVHEQYF.

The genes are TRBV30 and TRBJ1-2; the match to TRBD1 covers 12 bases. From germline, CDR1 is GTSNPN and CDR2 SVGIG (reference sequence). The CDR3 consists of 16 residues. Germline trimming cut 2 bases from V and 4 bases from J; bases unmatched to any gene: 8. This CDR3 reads CAWSPGQGAFGYGYTF. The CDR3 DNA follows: TGTGCCTGGAGTCCGGGACAGGGGGCGTTCGGCTATGGCTACACCTTC.

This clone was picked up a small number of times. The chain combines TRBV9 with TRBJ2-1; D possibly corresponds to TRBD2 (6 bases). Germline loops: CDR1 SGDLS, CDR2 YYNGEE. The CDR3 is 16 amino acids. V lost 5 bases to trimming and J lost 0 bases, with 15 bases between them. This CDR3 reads CASSPGGYSSYNEQFF. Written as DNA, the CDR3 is TGTGCCAGCAGTCCCGGAGGGTACAGCTCCTACAATGAGCAGTTCTTC.